The rows below give T cell receptor beta chains drawn from one sample of a study of cytomegalovirus exposure and HLA in healthy donors. The method was immunoSEQ multiplex PCR; TCRdb's version includes in-frame clones alone and lacks a portion of them. The sample holds around 50,000 clones, about three quarters seen once. Material for sequencing was PBMCs. Receptors originate from a man aged 30-40 years in good health and CMV-seropositive. Both conserved end residues are part of each CDR3.

>TRBV30
CAWSGRGFYEQYF
>TRBV11-1
CASSLTGLQPQHF
>TRBV5-4
CASSPSASGTYEQYF
>TRBV6-9
CASSCGPNQPQHF
>TRBV10-3
CAIRDRGSNQPQHF
>TRBV7-9
CASSPTGRGSHETQYF
>TRBV6-1
CASSPASSYNEQFF
>TRBV4-1
CASSQSVPSRDRLYEQYF
>TRBV30
CAWRGQGKNTEAFF
>TRBV12-5
CASGSEEGAGGYTF
>TRBV7-9
CASSLELAYEQYF
>TRBV5-4
CASSLGLAGGPRQETQYF
>TRBV4-1
CASSQGSGQGQETQYF
>TRBV6-5
CASSRENPRNYEQYF
>TRBV18
CASSPFAEIPEPQHF
>TRBV30
CAWGQDNSPLHF
>TRBV19
CASSPQGGFSYEQYF
>TRBV5-6
CASSPQGGQPQHF
>TRBV5-1
CASSATVNNPYEQYF
>TRBV28
CASRSRDRVNQPQHF
>TRBV30
CAWRRGSGANVLTF
>TRBV9
CASSVGTGRYEQYF
>TRBV2
CATQEANTGELFF
>TRBV10-3
CAIRGTGDFMNTEAFF
>TRBV4-1
CASSQAQGMNTEAFF
>TRBV2
CASRPTSGGVYEQYF
>TRBV6-1
CASSLRGLGGELFF
>TRBV7-7
CASSSETGGRYTEAFF